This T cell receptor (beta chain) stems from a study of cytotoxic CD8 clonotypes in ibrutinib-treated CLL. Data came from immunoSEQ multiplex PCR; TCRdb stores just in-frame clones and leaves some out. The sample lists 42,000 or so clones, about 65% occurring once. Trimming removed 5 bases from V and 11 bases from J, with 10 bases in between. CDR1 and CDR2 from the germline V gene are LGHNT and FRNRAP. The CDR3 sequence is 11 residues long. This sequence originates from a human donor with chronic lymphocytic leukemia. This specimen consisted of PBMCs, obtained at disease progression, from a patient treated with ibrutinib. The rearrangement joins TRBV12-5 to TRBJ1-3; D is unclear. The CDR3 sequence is CASGGPGPIYF. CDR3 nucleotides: TGTGCTAGTGGTGGTCCCGGGCCCATATATTTT.